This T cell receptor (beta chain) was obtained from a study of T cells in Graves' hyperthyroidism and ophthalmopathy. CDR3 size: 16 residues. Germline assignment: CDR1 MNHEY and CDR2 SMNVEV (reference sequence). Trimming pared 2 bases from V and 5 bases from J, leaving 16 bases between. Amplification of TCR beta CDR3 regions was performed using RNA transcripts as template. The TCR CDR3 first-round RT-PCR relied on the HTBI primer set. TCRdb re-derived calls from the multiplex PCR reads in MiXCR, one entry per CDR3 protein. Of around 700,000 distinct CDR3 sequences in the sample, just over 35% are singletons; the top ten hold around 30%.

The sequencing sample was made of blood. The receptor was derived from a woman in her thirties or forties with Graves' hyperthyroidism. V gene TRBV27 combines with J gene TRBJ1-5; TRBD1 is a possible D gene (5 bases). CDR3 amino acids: CASSLRAGWVHQPQHF. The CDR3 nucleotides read TGTGCCAGCAGTTTACGAGCAGGGTGGGTTCATCAGCCCCAGCATTTT.